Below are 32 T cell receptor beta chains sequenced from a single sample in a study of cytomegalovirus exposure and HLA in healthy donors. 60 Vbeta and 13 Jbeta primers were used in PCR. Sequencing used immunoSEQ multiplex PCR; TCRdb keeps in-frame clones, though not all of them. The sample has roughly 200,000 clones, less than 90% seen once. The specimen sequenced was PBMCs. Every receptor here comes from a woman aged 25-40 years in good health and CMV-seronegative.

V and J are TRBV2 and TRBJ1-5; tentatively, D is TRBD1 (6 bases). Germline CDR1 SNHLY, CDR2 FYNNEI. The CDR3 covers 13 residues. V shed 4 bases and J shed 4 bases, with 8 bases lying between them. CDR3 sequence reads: CASSATGNQPQHF. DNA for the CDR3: TGTGCCAGCAGTGCAACAGGGAATCAGCCCCAGCATTTT. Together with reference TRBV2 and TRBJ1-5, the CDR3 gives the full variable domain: EPEVTQTPSHQVTQMGQEVILRCVPISNHLYFYWYRQILGQKVEFLVSFYNNEISEKSEIFDDQFSVERPDGSNFTLKIRSTKLEDSAMYFCASSATGNQPQHFGDGTRLSIL.

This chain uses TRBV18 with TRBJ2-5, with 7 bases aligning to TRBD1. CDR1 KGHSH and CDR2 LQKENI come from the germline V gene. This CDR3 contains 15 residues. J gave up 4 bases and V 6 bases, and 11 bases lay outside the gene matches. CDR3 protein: CASSPVRDRAETQYF. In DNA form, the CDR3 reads TGTGCCAGCTCCCCTGTGCGCGACAGGGCAGAGACCCAGTACTTC.

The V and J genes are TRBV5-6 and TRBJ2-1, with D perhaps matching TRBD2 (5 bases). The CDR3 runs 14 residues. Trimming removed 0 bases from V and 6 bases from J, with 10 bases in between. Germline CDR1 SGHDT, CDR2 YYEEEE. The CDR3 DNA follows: TGTGCCAGCAGCTTGGGAGCGGCCATCAATGAGCAGTTCTTC. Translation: CASSLGAAINEQFF.

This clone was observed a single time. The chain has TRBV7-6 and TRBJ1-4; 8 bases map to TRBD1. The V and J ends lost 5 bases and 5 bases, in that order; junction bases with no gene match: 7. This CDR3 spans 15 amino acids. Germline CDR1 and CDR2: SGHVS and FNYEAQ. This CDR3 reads CASSPRDRWNEKLFF. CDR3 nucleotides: TGTGCCAGCAGCCCCCGGGACAGGTGGAATGAAAAACTGTTTTTT. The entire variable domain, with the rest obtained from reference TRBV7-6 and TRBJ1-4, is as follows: GAGVSQSPRYKVTKRGQDVALRCDPISGHVSLYWYRQALGQGPEFLTYFNYEAQQDKSGLPNDRFSAERPEGSISTLTIQRTEQRDSAMYRCASSPRDRWNEKLFFGSGTQLSVL.

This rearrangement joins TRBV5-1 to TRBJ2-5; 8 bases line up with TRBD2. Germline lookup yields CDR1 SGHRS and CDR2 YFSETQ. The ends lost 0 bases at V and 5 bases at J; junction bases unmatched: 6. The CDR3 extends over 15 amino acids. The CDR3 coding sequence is TGCGCCAGCAGCTTGGGTGTAGCGGGGTGGGAGACCCAGTACTTC. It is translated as CASSLGVAGWETQYF.

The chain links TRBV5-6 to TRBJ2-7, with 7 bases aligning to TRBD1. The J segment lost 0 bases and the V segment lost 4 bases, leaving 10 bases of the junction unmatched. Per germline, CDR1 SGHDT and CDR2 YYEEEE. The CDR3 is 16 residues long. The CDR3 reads CASSGGQSESSYEQYF. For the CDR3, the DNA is TGTGCCAGCAGCGGGGGACAGTCCGAGAGCTCCTACGAGCAGTACTTC.

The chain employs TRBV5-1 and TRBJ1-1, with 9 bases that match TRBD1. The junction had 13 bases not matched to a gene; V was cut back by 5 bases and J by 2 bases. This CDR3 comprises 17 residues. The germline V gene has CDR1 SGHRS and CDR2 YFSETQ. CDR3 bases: TGCGCCAGCAGGCCCCCCGGGGGACAGGGTGGTAACACTGAAGCTTTCTTT. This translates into CASRPPGGQGGNTEAFF.

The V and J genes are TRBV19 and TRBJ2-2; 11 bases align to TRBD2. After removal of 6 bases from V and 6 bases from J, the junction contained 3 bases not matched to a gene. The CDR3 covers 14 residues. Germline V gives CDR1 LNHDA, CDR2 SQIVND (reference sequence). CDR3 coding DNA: TGTGCCAGTAGACTAGCGGGAGTCTCCGGGGAGCTGTTTTTT. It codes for CASRLAGVSGELFF.

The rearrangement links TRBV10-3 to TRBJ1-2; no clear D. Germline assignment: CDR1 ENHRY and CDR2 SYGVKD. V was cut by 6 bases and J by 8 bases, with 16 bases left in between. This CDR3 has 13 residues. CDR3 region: CAIRDGRPWGYTF. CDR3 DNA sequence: TGTGCCATCAGGGACGGGAGGCCTTGGGGCTACACCTTC.

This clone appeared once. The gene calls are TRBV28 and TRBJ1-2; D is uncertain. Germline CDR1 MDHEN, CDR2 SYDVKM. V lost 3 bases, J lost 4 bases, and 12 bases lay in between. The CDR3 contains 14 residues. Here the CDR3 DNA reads TGTGCCAGCAGTTTGGTCCGGGGATCCTATGGCTACACCTTC. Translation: CASSLVRGSYGYTF.

The CDR3 reads CASSESGIGTGELFF. The CDR3 DNA is TGTGCCAGCAGTGAATCCGGGATTGGCACCGGGGAGCTGTTTTTT. This chain uses TRBV2 with TRBJ2-2; D perhaps matches TRBD2 (5 bases). Per germline, CDR1 SNHLY and CDR2 FYNNEI. Trimming took 2 bases from V and 4 from J, leaving 11 bases between them. The CDR3 covers 15 residues.

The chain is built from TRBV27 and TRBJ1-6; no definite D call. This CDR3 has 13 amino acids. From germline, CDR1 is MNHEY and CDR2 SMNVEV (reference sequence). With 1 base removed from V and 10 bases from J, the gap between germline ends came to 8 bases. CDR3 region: CASSLWTDSPLHF. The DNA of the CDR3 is TGTGCCAGCAGTTTATGGACTGACTCACCCCTCCACTTT.

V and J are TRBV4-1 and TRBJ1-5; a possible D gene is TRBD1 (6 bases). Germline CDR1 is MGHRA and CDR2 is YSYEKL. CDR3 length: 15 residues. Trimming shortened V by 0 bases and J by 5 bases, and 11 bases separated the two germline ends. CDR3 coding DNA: TGCGCCAGCAGCCAAGAAGGGCAGGGGCATCAGCCCCAGCATTTT. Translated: CASSQEGQGHQPQHF.

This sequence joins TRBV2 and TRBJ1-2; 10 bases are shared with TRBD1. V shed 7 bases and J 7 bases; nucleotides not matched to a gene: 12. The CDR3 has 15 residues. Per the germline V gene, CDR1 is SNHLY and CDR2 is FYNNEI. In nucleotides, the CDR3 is TGTGCCAGCAAACCTCGGGACAGGGGTCCCGCTGGCTACACCTTC. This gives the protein CASKPRDRGPAGYTF.

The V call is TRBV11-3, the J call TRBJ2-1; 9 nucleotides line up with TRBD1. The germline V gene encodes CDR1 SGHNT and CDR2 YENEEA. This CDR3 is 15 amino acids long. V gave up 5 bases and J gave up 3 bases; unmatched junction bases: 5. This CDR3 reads CASSLGDRVYNEQFF. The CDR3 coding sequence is TGTGCCAGCAGCCTTGGGGACAGGGTCTACAATGAGCAGTTCTTC.

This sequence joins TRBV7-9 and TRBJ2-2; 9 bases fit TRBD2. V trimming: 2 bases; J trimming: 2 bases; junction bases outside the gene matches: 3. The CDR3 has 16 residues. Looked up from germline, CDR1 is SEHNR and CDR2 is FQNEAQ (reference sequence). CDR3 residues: CASSLLGLANTGELFF. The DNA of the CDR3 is TGTGCCAGCAGCTTACTGGGACTAGCTAACACCGGGGAGCTGTTTTTT.

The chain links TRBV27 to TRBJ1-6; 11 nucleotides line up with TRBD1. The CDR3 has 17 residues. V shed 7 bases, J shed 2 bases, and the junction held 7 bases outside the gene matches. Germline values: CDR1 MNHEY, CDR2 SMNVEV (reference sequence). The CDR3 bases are TGTGCCAGCAAATCCGGGACAGGGGGGACCTATAATTCACCCCTCCACTTT. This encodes CASKSGTGGTYNSPLHF.

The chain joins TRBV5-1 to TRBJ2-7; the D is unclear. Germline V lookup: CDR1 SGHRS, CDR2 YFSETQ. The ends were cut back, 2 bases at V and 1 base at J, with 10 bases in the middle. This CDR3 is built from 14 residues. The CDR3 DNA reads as TGCGCCAGCAGCTTACATCACGGGTCCTACGAGCAGTACTTC. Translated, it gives CASSLHHGSYEQYF.

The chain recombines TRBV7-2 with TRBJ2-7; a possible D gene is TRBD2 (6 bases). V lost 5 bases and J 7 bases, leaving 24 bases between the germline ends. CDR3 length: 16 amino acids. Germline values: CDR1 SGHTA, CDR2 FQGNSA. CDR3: CASSRGSTGASREQYF. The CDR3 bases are TGTGCCAGCAGCCGGGGGTCGACTGGGGCTTCAAGGGAGCAGTACTTC.

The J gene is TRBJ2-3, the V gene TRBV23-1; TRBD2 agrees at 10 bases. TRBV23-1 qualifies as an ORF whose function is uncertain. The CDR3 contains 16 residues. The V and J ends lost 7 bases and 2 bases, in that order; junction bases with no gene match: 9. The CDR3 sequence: CASTRGLATYTDTQYF. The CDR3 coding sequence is TGCGCCAGCACTCGGGGACTAGCGACTTACACAGATACGCAGTATTTT.

The CDR3 here is CASSSYLMGDQETQYF. The CDR3 DNA follows: TGTGCCAGCAGCTCCTATCTGATGGGAGATCAAGAGACCCAGTACTTC. The chain couples TRBV11-2 to TRBJ2-5; D perhaps matches TRBD2 (5 bases). Trimming took 4 bases from V and 2 from J, leaving 17 bases between them. Germline V gives CDR1 SGHAT, CDR2 FQNNGV. The CDR3 is 16 residues long.

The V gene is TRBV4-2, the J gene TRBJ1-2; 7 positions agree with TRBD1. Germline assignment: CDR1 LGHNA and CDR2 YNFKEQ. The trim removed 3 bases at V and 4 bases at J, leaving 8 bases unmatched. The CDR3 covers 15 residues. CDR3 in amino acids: CASSHRDSPLYGYTF. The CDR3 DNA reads TGTGCCAGCAGCCACCGGGACAGCCCACTCTATGGCTACACCTTC.

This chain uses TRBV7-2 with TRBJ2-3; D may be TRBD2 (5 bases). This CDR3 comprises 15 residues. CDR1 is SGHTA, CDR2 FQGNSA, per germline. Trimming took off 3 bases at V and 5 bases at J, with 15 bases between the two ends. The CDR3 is CASSFDLIAGDTQYF. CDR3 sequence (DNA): TGTGCCAGCAGCTTCGACCTGATTGCGGGAGATACGCAGTATTTT.

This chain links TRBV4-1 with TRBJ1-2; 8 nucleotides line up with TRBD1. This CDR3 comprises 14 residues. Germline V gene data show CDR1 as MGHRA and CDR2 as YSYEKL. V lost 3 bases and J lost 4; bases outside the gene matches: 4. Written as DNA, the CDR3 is TGCGCCAGCAGCCAGGACAGGGAAAGCTATGGCTACACCTTC. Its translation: CASSQDRESYGYTF.

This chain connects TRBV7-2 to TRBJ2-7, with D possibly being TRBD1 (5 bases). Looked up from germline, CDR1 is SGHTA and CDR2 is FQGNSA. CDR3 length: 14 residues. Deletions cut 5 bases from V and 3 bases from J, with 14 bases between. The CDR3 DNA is TGTGCCAGCAGCACTAAGACAGATTTCTACGAGCAGTACTTC. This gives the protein CASSTKTDFYEQYF.

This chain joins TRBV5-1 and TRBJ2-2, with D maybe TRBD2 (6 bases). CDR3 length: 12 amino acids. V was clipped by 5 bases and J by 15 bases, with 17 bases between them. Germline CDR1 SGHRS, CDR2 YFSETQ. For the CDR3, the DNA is TGCGCCAGCAGAACGGAAGCAGGGAGGTTGTTTTTT. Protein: CASRTEAGRLFF.

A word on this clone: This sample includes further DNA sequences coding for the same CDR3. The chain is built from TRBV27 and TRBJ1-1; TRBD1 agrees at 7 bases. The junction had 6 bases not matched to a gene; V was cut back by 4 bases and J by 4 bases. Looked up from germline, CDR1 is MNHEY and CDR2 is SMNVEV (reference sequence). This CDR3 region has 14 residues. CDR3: CASSSSGQSTEAFF. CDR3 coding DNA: TGTGCCAGCAGTTCCTCGGGACAGTCCACTGAAGCTTTCTTT.

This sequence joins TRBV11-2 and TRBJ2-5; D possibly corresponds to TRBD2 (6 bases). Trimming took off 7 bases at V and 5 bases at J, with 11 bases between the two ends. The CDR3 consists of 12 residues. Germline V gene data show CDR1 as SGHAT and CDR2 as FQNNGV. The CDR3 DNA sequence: TGTGCCAGCACGCGGGGAATGGAGACCCAGTACTTC. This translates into CASTRGMETQYF.

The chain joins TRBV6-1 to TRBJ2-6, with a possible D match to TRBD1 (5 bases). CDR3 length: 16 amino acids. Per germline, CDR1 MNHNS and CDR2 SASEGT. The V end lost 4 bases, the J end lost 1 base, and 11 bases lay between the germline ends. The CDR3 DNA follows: TGTGCCAGCAGTGTTGTCAGGGCGTCTGGGGCCAACGTCCTGACTTTC. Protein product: CASSVVRASGANVLTF.

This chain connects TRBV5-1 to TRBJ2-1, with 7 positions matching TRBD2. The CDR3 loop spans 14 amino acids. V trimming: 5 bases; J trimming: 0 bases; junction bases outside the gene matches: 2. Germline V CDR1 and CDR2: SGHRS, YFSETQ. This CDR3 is CASRGTNSYNEQFF. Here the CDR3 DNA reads TGCGCCAGCAGGGGGACTAACTCCTACAATGAGCAGTTCTTC.

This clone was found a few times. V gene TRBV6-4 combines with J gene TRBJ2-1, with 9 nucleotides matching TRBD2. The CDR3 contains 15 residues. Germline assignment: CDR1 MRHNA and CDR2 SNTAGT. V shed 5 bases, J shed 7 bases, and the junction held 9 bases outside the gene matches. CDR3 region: CASSPIAGEVNEQFF. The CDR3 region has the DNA TGTGCCAGCAGTCCCATAGCGGGAGAGGTAAATGAGCAGTTCTTC.

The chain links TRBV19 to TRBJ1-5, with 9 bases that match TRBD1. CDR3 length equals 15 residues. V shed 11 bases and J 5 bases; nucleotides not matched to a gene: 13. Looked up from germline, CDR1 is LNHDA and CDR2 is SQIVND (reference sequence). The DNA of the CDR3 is TGTGCCTCGCGGCGGGAGCGACAGGGGGATCAGCCCCAGCATTTT. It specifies CASRRERQGDQPQHF.